This passage covers 4 T cell receptor beta chains from one sample sequenced in a study of immune evolution from preneoplasia to lung adenocarcinoma (dated by TCRdb to the early 2020s). The receptor library was made with the immunoSEQ multiplex PCR assay. The source is immuneACCESS, and TCRdb retained only in-frame sequences with V and J called. Part of the clones is not carried over; for the studies checked, unresolved V genes explain less than half of this, and the remainder is unexplained. This sample holds some 5,700 clones; roughly 80% were observed only once. Of the sample, 5% to 6.5% falls within the top ten clones. Material: FFPE adjacent normal lung tissue. These receptors all come from a donor aged 70 or older with lung adenocarcinoma.

This clone came up a few times. The chain links TRBV7-9 to TRBJ2-4; 14 bases match TRBD2. CDR3 length: 17 amino acids. Per the germline V gene, CDR1 is SEHNR and CDR2 is FQNEAQ (reference sequence). V shed 5 bases, J shed 6 bases, and the junction held 9 bases outside the gene matches. The DNA for the CDR3 is TGTGCCAGCAGCCCACTTGTCGGACTAGCGGGAGGAAACATTCAGTACTTC. Protein: CASSPLVGLAGGNIQYF.

The rearrangement links TRBV19 to TRBJ2-3; 8 nucleotides agree with TRBD1. Germline loops: CDR1 LNHDA, CDR2 SQIVND (reference sequence). V lost 5 bases and J lost 2; bases outside the gene matches: 3. The CDR3 has 14 residues. The CDR3 loop is CASSAGGYTDTQYF. As DNA, the CDR3 is TGTGCCAGTAGTGCAGGGGGCTACACAGATACGCAGTATTTT.

The V gene is TRBV6-1, the J gene TRBJ1-3; no reliable D call. Trimming shortened V by 5 bases and J by 0 bases, and 11 bases separated the two germline ends. The CDR3 loop spans 15 amino acids. Per germline, CDR1 MNHNS and CDR2 SASEGT. The CDR3 protein is CASSFSQLSGNTIYF. DNA for the CDR3: TGTGCCAGCAGTTTCAGTCAGCTCTCTGGAAACACCATATATTTT.

The J gene is TRBJ1-4, the V gene TRBV6-5; D gene unclear. Per germline, CDR1 MNHEY and CDR2 SVGAGI. CDR3 size: 14 residues. V was trimmed by 0 bases and J by 8 bases, leaving 10 bases between them. The CDR3 DNA sequence: TGTGCCAGCAGTTACTCCTCGGGCACCGAAAAACTGTTTTTT. Translated: CASSYSSGTEKLFF.